This TCR beta chain was sequenced for a study of T cell repertoires in cytomegalovirus infection. TCRdb ran MiXCR on the reads and lists one entry per CDR3 protein. Among fewer than 850,000 distinct CDR3 sequences listed, around 29% were seen once. There are 16 residues in the CDR3. Looked up from germline, CDR1 is MDHEN and CDR2 is SYDVKM. The trim removed 7 bases at V and 1 base at J, leaving 5 bases unmatched. Concerning this clonotype itself: Its antigen is currently unknown.

This specimen was cultured CD8+ T cells from PBMCs, taken from culture after CMV antigen stimulation. This chain connects TRBV28 to TRBJ2-3, with 13 positions matching TRBD2. The receptor's source is a human donor in good health (CMV status not recorded). Some clones in this sample may be carry-over from other donors' samples. The CDR3 region is CASTGLAGARTDTQYF. As DNA, the CDR3 is TGTGCCAGCACCGGACTAGCGGGGGCCCGCACAGATACGCAGTATTTT.